This TCR beta chain stems from a study of long-term antiretroviral therapy in people with HIV. General study findings and limits: Older ART regimens were possibly in use when the blood was collected between the mid-2000s and the late 2010s.

Trimming cost V 3 bases and J 5 bases, with 7 bases left between them. The germline V gene has CDR1 SGHAT and CDR2 FQNNGV. The CDR3 extends over 13 amino acids. The run of the v3.0 immunoSEQ assay was at survey level. Profiled with immunoSEQ multiplex PCR; TCRdb holds only in-frame clones, not every one. The sample holds about 33,000 clones; about 95% are singletons and the top ten take 2% to 3%. United States facilities provided treatment to all participants with HIV. Points on this clone: Its target is not known.

V is TRBV11-2 and J is TRBJ2-2; D unresolved. This receptor was obtained from a man aged 25 to 40 with HIV. The sequencing used unsorted PBMCs, collected approximately 6.6 years after starting antiretroviral therapy. CDR3 sequence reads: CASSFEGTGELFF. Written as DNA, the CDR3 is TGTGCCAGCAGCTTCGAAGGGACCGGGGAGCTGTTTTTT.